This T cell receptor beta chain is from a study of technical replicates of blood from a few donors. V lost 5 bases to trimming and J lost 6 bases, with 12 bases between them. The CDR3 is made up of 13 amino acids. The germline V gene has CDR1 SGHNT and CDR2 YENEEA. Assay used: immunoSEQ multiplex PCR; TCRdb lists only in-frame clones, some missing. Of around 83,000 clones in the sample, more than 90% were seen once. The sequence came from a human donor in good health. Some clones in this sample may be carry-over from other donors' samples. The V call is TRBV11-3, the J call TRBJ2-3, with D unclear. Sequenced material: T cells isolated from PBMCs. CDR3 loop: CASSTYQDDTQYF. The DNA of the CDR3 is TGTGCCAGCAGCACCTATCAAGATGATACGCAGTATTTT.